This T cell receptor beta chain was sequenced during a study of vaccination and CD4 T cells after COVID-19. Whole-study context: Drawing of post-COVID samples took place a median around 100 days after diagnosis (range 35 to 161). The cells in question were stimulated using overlapping spike peptides derived from SARS-CoV-2, HCoV-NL63, HCoV-OC43 and HCoV-229E. As a positive control, some control cultures were given a CEFX pool, while others were given an HIV-1 Nef pool or no peptide.

The CDR3 consists of 14 residues. Per the germline V gene, CDR1 is SSHAT and CDR2 is FNYEAQ (reference sequence). Trimming shortened V by 1 base and J by 1 base, and 7 bases separated the two germline ends. Regarding this clonotype: Its target is unknown.

Documented treatment: approximately 9-day PBMC culture with coronavirus spike peptide pools or control peptides (ViraFEST assay). PBMCs were cultured at two million per well with approximately 9.3 IU/ml IL-2 and approximately 9.4 ug/ml peptide pools. Once obtained from cultured CD4+ T cells, the DNA was sequenced using the Oncomine TCR Beta short-read assay. TCRdb fed the PCR reads into MiXCR, producing one record per CDR3 protein. The table shows tens of thousands of distinct CDR3 sequences, with roughly 45% occurring only once. Material for sequencing was CD4+ T cells from blood, cultured in vitro. The gene calls are TRBV7-7 and TRBJ2-5, with D tentatively TRBD1 or TRBD2 (5 bases each). The sequence was obtained from a human donor who had recovered from COVID-19. The CDR3 loop is CASSLDGAQETQYF. DNA for the CDR3: TGTGCCAGCAGCTTAGACGGGGCCCAAGAGACCCAGTACTTC.